This TCR beta chain was obtained from a study of beta chain features in type 1 diabetes. Findings of the study overall: The naive, central memory and Treg TCRB repertoires looked more alike in patients than they did in healthy donors. Among patients with Type 1 diabetes, TCRB CDR3s were moderately but significantly shorter in every one of the four CD4+ subsets.

This clone was picked up a small number of times. Its antigen is undetermined. The isolated RNA, all of it, was reverse transcribed, so expressed TCRB transcripts were what got sequenced. The repertoire was sequenced with immunoSEQ multiplex PCR; TCRdb's copy has only in-frame clones and lacks some. The table shows over 200,000 clones, with approximately 11% occurring only once. The TCR comes from a man aged 25-45 years with type 1 diabetes. Specimen: naive CD4+ T cells from blood.

In DNA, the CDR3 is TGTGCCAGCAGCTCGGGGGCTAATGAAAAACTGTTTTTT. This sequence encodes CASSSGANEKLFF. The rearrangement joins TRBV7-2 to TRBJ1-4, with D perhaps TRBD1 (5 bases). Looked up from germline, CDR1 is SGHTA and CDR2 is FQGNSA. CDR3 length: 13 amino acids. Deletions cut 4 bases from V and 3 bases from J, with 6 bases between.